These 15 T cell receptor beta chains came from one sample sequenced in a study of cytomegalovirus exposure and HLA in healthy donors. TCRdb keeps only in-frame clones here, not all; method: immunoSEQ multiplex PCR. This sample has about 130,000 clones; about nine tenths occur once, and the top ten carry approximately 1.5%. Sequences were obtained from PBMCs. These TCRs come from a man between 25 and 39 years old in good health and CMV-seronegative.

Turning to this clone: Distinct nucleotide sequences in the sample also encode this CDR3. V gene TRBV27 combines with J gene TRBJ2-5; a possible D gene is TRBD2 (5 bases). The V end lost 0 bases, the J end lost 4 bases, and 9 bases lay between the germline ends. CDR3 length: 14 amino acids. Germline V lookup: CDR1 MNHEY, CDR2 SMNVEV (reference sequence). The CDR3 is CASSLSVRGETQYF. CDR3 in DNA: TGTGCCAGCAGTTTATCGGTCCGGGGAGAGACCCAGTACTTC.

The rearrangement uses TRBV7-9 and TRBJ2-5, with no clear D. This CDR3 comprises 14 residues. The germline V gene has CDR1 SEHNR and CDR2 FQNEAQ (reference sequence). V was cut by 2 bases and J by 2 bases, with 9 bases left in between. DNA for the CDR3: TGTGCCAGCAGCTTACCACAGTCTCAAGAGACCCAGTACTTC. Amino acid sequence: CASSLPQSQETQYF.

The V gene is TRBV5-1, the J gene TRBJ2-2; 10 bases are shared with TRBD1. Germline trimming cut 4 bases from V and 7 bases from J; bases unmatched to any gene: 7. CDR1 SGHRS and CDR2 YFSETQ come from the germline V gene. The CDR3 has 15 residues. The CDR3 DNA reads as TGCGCCAGCAGCCCCGGACAGGGGGGAGGCGGGGAGCTGTTTTTT. Translating gives CASSPGQGGGGELFF.

In its sample, this clone was seen a few times. The chain uses TRBV6-1 and TRBJ2-1; D unresolved. The ends were cut back, 6 bases at V and 6 bases at J, with 6 bases in the middle. This CDR3 comprises 11 residues. CDR1 and CDR2 (germline): MNHNS, SASEGT. CDR3 protein: CASRLLNEQFF. The CDR3 coding sequence is TGTGCCAGCAGGCTACTCAATGAGCAGTTCTTC.

In its sample, this clone was seen once. The chain recombines TRBV7-9 with TRBJ2-3; tentative D call: TRBD2 (6 bases). V dropped 5 bases and J dropped 3 bases, with 12 bases sitting between them. The length of the CDR3 is 14 residues. Germline loops: CDR1 SEHNR, CDR2 FQNEAQ (reference sequence). CDR3 sequence: CASSRAGRTDTQYF. CDR3 DNA: TGTGCCAGCAGCCGGGCGGGGAGAACAGATACGCAGTATTTT.

This chain joins TRBV7-2 and TRBJ2-5, with D possibly matching TRBD2 (5 bases). The V end lost 5 bases, the J end lost 1 base, and 20 bases lay between the germline ends. The germline V gene has CDR1 SGHTA and CDR2 FQGNSA. This CDR3 is 17 amino acids long. CDR3 sequence: CASSPRVRGTLQETQYF. The CDR3 coding sequence is TGTGCCAGCAGCCCCCGGGTTCGGGGAACTCTCCAAGAGACCCAGTACTTC.

The V and J genes are TRBV5-1 and TRBJ2-7, with 8 bases aligning to TRBD1. Germline CDR1 reads SGHRS; CDR2 reads YFSETQ. J was trimmed by 6 bases and V by 4 bases; bases with no gene match: 15. The CDR3 has 16 amino acids. The CDR3 nucleotides read TGCGCCAGCAGCAAAGGGACAGGCCGACGGGAAGGCGAGCAGTACTTC. This codes for CASSKGTGRREGEQYF.

The chain has TRBV5-1 and TRBJ2-2, with 12 bases matching TRBD2. The germline V gene has CDR1 SGHRS and CDR2 YFSETQ. With 4 bases clipped from V and 6 bases from J, the junction kept 7 bases outside the gene matches. The CDR3 has 16 residues. CDR3 sequence reads: CASSLGLAGLAGELFF. CDR3 DNA sequence: TGCGCCAGCAGCCTTGGACTAGCGGGATTGGCCGGGGAGCTGTTTTTT.

The CDR3 loop is CASSGGLAGTEQYF. The CDR3 bases are TGTGCCAGCAGTGGGGGACTAGCGGGGACGGAGCAGTACTTC. The chain employs TRBV25-1 and TRBJ2-7; 13 positions agree with TRBD2. In germline, CDR1 is MGHDK, CDR2 SYGVNS. This CDR3 comprises 14 residues. Unmatched junction bases numbered 4, after V lost 4 bases and J lost 7 bases.

V usage is TRBV5-8 and J usage is TRBJ1-4; 11 positions agree with TRBD1. In germline, CDR1 is SGHTS, CDR2 YDEGEE. There are 15 residues in the CDR3. J lost 8 bases, V lost 4 bases, and 7 bases had no gene match. Here the CDR3 DNA reads TGTGCCAGCAGCCCCGGGACAGGGGGTGGAGAAAAACTGTTTTTT. Translation: CASSPGTGGGEKLFF. Full variable domain (outside the CDR3, taken from reference TRBV5-8 and TRBJ1-4): EAGVTQSPTHLIKTRGQQATLRCSPISGHTSVYWYQQALGLGLQFLLWYDEGEERNRGNFPPRFSGRQFPNYSSELNVNALELEDSALYLCASSPGTGGGEKLFFGSGTQLSVL.

V and J are TRBV6-1 and TRBJ1-2; D is ambiguous. The CDR3 is 13 amino acids. CDR1 and CDR2 from the germline V gene are MNHNS and SASEGT. The germline V and J ends were trimmed by 7 bases and 0 bases, with 9 bases remaining between them. The CDR3 DNA sequence: TGTGCCAGCATTTCGAGGACTAACTATGGCTACACCTTC. Translation gives CASISRTNYGYTF.

J is TRBJ1-3 and V is TRBV7-6; possibly TRBD1 for D (5 bases). The CDR3 is 17 residues long. The germline V gene encodes CDR1 SGHVS and CDR2 FNYEAQ. V was cut by 4 bases and J by 0 bases, with 16 bases left in between. The CDR3 coding sequence is TGTGCCAGCAGCTCGAAGGACCTCAGGGTCTCTGGAAACACCATATATTTT. It encodes CASSSKDLRVSGNTIYF.

This rearrangement joins TRBV2 to TRBJ2-7; 11 bases line up with TRBD2. Losses at the gene ends were 2 bases for V and 6 bases for J; bases not matched to a gene: 6. Looked up from germline, CDR1 is SNHLY and CDR2 is FYNNEI. The length of the CDR3 is 15 residues. The CDR3 is CASSEIAGGPGEQYF. The CDR3 nucleotides read TGTGCCAGCAGTGAAATAGCGGGAGGGCCGGGCGAGCAGTACTTC.

This chain connects TRBV7-9 to TRBJ1-2; perhaps TRBD1 as D (6 bases). CDR1 and CDR2 from the germline V gene are SEHNR and FQNEAQ (reference sequence). This CDR3 contains 12 residues. The V end lost 2 bases, the J end lost 5 bases, and 6 bases lay between the germline ends. CDR3 coding DNA: TGTGCCAGCAGCTTAACAGGGTATGGCTACACCTTC. This gives the protein CASSLTGYGYTF. Filled out from reference TRBV7-9 and TRBJ1-2, the complete variable domain reads DTGVSQNPRHKITKRGQNVTFRCDPISEHNRLYWYRQTLGQGPEFLTYFQNEAQLEKSRLLSDRFSAERPKGSFSTLEIQRTEQGDSAMYLCASSLTGYGYTFGSGTRLTVV.

This chain links TRBV6-5 with TRBJ1-1; 8 bases match TRBD1. CDR3 size: 12 residues. The V and J ends lost 10 bases and 5 bases, in that order; junction bases with no gene match: 6. Germline values: CDR1 MNHEY, CDR2 SVGAGI. CDR3 in amino acids: CATGQGGTEAFF. In DNA, the CDR3 is TGTGCCACCGGACAGGGAGGGACTGAAGCTTTCTTT.